This T cell receptor (beta chain) was documented in a study of T cell repertoires in cytomegalovirus infection. Looking at the study overall: Well-studied HLA-B-restricted CMV epitopes were used in the study alongside recently identified HLA-C-restricted ones. Indications of both CMV infection and matching HLA type were provided by public TCR beta signatures. The study, taken as a whole, reports: Accumulated public TCR beta family frequency recognized individuals carrying CMV together with the relevant HLA. The study found HLA-C-restricted CMV-specific TCR beta clonotypes dominating the ex vivo response.

On this clonotype itself: The antigen remains undetermined.

From the reads, TCRdb called clonotypes with MiXCR, one entry per CDR3 protein. The data contain roughly 200,000 distinct CDR3 sequences, 38% of them singletons. Trimming left V 6 bases short and J 2 bases short, with 16 bases between. The CDR3 runs 15 residues. Germline V gene sequence: CDR1 SGHVT, CDR2 SQSDAQ. The rearrangement joins TRBV7-4 to TRBJ2-5; D is unclear. The source was CD8+ T cells from cultured PBMCs, collected from culture after CMV antigen stimulation. The TCR originated in a human donor in good health (CMV status not recorded). Some clones in this sample may be carry-over from other donors' samples. CDR3: CASRHPDMEQETQYF. The CDR3 region has the DNA TGTGCCAGCAGACATCCCGACATGGAACAAGAGACCCAGTACTTC.